The next 18 T cell receptor beta chains were all read from a single sample in a study of T cells after yellow fever vaccination. A single record per CDR3 protein comes from TCRdb applying MiXCR to the 5' RACE reads. The sample has 46,000 or so distinct CDR3 sequences; around 6.4% are singletons. Sequences were derived from PBMCs, either bulk or a sorted T-cell subset (CD4+, CD8+, memory, or dextramer-sorted; not recorded which), sampled 45 days after the yellow fever booster vaccination. These receptors all come from a man aged 25-45 years who received the YFV17D yellow fever vaccine.

This clonotype has a count of ten or more. CDR3 DNA: TGTGCCAGCAGCTTAGGAGGACTAGCGGGAGTATGGGAGACCCAGTACTTC. Translated, it gives CASSLGGLAGVWETQYF. The rearrangement links TRBV11-2 to TRBJ2-5; 13 nucleotides match TRBD2. After removal of 1 base from V and 5 bases from J, the junction contained 7 bases not matched to a gene. This CDR3 comprises 17 residues. The germline CDR1 and CDR2 sequences are SGHAT and FQNNGV. Supplemented by reference TRBV11-2 and TRBJ2-5, the full variable domain reads EAGVAQSPRYKIIEKRQSVAFWCNPISGHATLYWYQQILGQGPKLLIQFQNNGVVDDSQLPKDRFSAERLKGVDSTLKIQPAKLEDSAVYLCASSLGGLAGVWETQYFGPGTRLLVL.

About this clonotype itself: Since a much larger clone is just one base distant, this may be a read error. The chain links TRBV4-1 to TRBJ2-1; 11 nucleotides align to TRBD2. Per germline, CDR1 MGHRA and CDR2 YSYEKL. The CDR3 contains 15 residues. Here the CDR3 DNA reads TGCGCCAGCAGCCAAGATCTAGCGGGAGGTCTAGAGCACTTCTTC. It is translated as CASSQDLAGGLEHFF.

This clonotype showed up many times. The chain employs TRBV6-5 and TRBJ2-1, with D perhaps TRBD2 (7 bases). CDR3 length: 15 residues. Germline lookup yields CDR1 MNHEY and CDR2 SVGAGI. The V end was cut by 8 bases, the J end by 4 bases, with 18 bases between. The DNA for the CDR3 is TGTGCCAGCCGTTTGGGGGCTAGCGGTTACAATGAGCAGTTCTTC. It is translated as CASRLGASGYNEQFF.

Concerning this clonotype: A much larger clone lies one base from this, so it may be a read error. The chain joins TRBV6-1 to TRBJ2-7, with 7 bases fitting TRBD2. This CDR3 is 15 amino acids long. From germline, CDR1 is MNHNS and CDR2 SASEGT. The CDR3 loop is CSSSLIPSGPGEQYF. The CDR3 coding sequence is TGTTCCAGCAGCCTCATCCCTAGCGGCCCGGGGGAGCAGTACTTC.

This clonotype has only a few counts. The chain links TRBV18 to TRBJ2-1; 7 bases agree with TRBD1. This CDR3 is 16 amino acids long. After removal of 8 bases from V and 9 bases from J, the junction contained 19 bases not matched to a gene. Germline CDR1 reads KGHSH; CDR2 reads LQKENI. CDR3 sequence (DNA): TGTGCCAGCAACTGGGAAGGGGGCTCCCAGAGCGGTGAGCAGTTCTTC. Residues: CASNWEGGSQSGEQFF.

This clonotype was counted many times. The V and J genes are TRBV6-2 or TRBV6-3 and TRBJ2-7; 8 nucleotides agree with TRBD2. The junction had 8 bases not matched to a gene; V was cut back by 10 bases and J by 3 bases. The CDR3 length is 13 residues. Germline lookup yields CDR1 MNHEY and CDR2 SVGEGT. In DNA, the CDR3 is TGTGCCACCGTTACTAGCGGCCACTACGAGCAGTACTTC. Protein: CATVTSGHYEQYF.

In this sample, this clonotype turned up many times. V is TRBV24-1 and J is TRBJ2-6, with TRBD1 identical over 10 bases. Germline CDR1 reads KGHDR; CDR2 reads SFDVKD. This CDR3 contains 19 residues. Trimming removed 7 bases from V and 0 bases from J; junction bases left unmatched: 11. The CDR3 spells CATRGSRDRGDSGANVLTF. The CDR3 nucleotides are TGTGCCACCAGGGGGTCGCGGGACAGGGGAGACTCTGGGGCCAACGTCCTGACTTTC.

This clonotype was detected many times. This chain uses TRBV20-1 with TRBJ2-2, with 12 positions matching TRBD2. With V trimmed by 3 bases and J by 2 bases, 7 bases remained unmatched. The CDR3 sequence is 17 residues long. The germline gives CDR1 DFQATT, CDR2 SNEGSKA (reference sequence). In nucleotides, the CDR3 is TGCAGTGCTAGCCTGGCTAGCGGGAGGGGTAACACCGGGGAGCTGTTTTTT. It is translated as CSASLASGRGNTGELFF.

This clonotype occurred once. A single base separates this from a much larger clone, so it may be a read error. The chain has TRBV24-1 and TRBJ2-1, with TRBD2 as a possible D gene (6 bases). From germline, CDR1 is KGHDR and CDR2 SFDVKD. V lost 4 bases and J lost 6, with 18 bases in between. CDR3 size: 16 residues. The CDR3 protein is CATSDTTNGSINEQFF. The CDR3 DNA reads TGTGCCACCAGTGACACGACTAACGGGAGTATCAATGAGCAGTTCTTC.

This clonotype was seen at least ten times. The chain uses TRBV4-1 and TRBJ2-7; TRBD2 is a possible D gene (6 bases). Germline CDR1 MGHRA, CDR2 YSYEKL. V lost 3 bases and J 6 bases, leaving 15 bases between the germline ends. This CDR3 is built from 14 residues. The CDR3: CASSQGLRASEQYF. The CDR3 bases are TGCGCCAGCAGCCAGGGACTTAGAGCTTCCGAGCAGTACTTC.

This chain connects TRBV3-1 to TRBJ1-1; D unresolved. This CDR3 has 21 amino acids. The V gene's germline CDR1 is LGHDT and CDR2 YNNKEL (reference sequence). V lost 0 bases and J 1 base, leaving 27 bases between the germline ends. CDR3 sequence reads: CASSQDTLDGTPANWNTEAFF. In DNA, the CDR3 is TGTGCCAGCAGCCAAGATACTCTCGACGGTACTCCTGCTAACTGGAACACTGAAGCTTTCTTT.

This clonotype was observed at least ten times. This rearrangement joins TRBV29-1 to TRBJ1-1; TRBD1 is a possible D gene (5 bases). V lost 4 bases to trimming and J lost 4 bases, with 13 bases between them. The germline gives CDR1 SQVTM, CDR2 ANQGSEA. This CDR3 is 13 amino acids long. This CDR3 reads CSVGPRGGTEAFF. In DNA form, the CDR3 reads TGCAGCGTTGGACCTCGGGGCGGCACTGAAGCTTTCTTT.

CDR3 protein: CASYLPGTGPYGYTF. CDR3 nucleotide sequence: TGTGCCTCCTACCTCCCCGGGACAGGGCCATATGGCTACACCTTC. The genes are TRBV30 and TRBJ1-2, with 9 bases fitting TRBD1. Germline-derived CDR1 and CDR2 are GTSNPN and SVGIG (reference sequence). The CDR3 is 15 residues long. Germline trimming cut 7 bases from V and 5 bases from J; bases unmatched to any gene: 14. Based on the CDR3 plus reference TRBV30 and TRBJ1-2, the full variable domain is SQTIHQWPATLVQPVGSPLSLECTVEGTSNPNLYWYRQAAGRGLQLLFYSVGIGQISSEVPQNLSASRPQDRQFILSSKKLLLSDSGFYLCASYLPGTGPYGYTFGSGTRLTVV.

This clonotype was seen more than once but under ten times. The rearrangement uses TRBV7-9 and TRBJ2-1, with TRBD2 identical over 10 bases. The V gene's germline CDR1 is SEHNR and CDR2 FQNEAQ (reference sequence). The trim removed 1 base at V and 6 bases at J, leaving 6 bases unmatched. CDR3 length: 16 amino acids. CDR3 residues: CASSLDPSGSLNEQFF. CDR3 DNA: TGTGCCAGCAGCTTAGATCCTAGCGGGAGTCTCAATGAGCAGTTCTTC.

This clonotype was recorded at least ten times. This chain uses TRBV20-1 with TRBJ1-4, with TRBD1 identical over 9 bases. There are 15 residues in the CDR3. J gave up 5 bases and V 0 bases, and 4 bases lay outside the gene matches. CDR1 DFQATT and CDR2 SNEGSKA come from the germline V gene (reference sequence). In DNA form, the CDR3 reads TGCAGTGCTAGAGAGGGAGGACAGGGGAATGAAAAACTGTTTTTT. Its translation: CSAREGGQGNEKLFF.

This clonotype has a count of ten or more. V and J are TRBV25-1 and TRBJ1-1; possible D gene TRBD1, 5 bases. The CDR3 sequence is 14 residues long. The V gene lost 2 bases and the J gene lost 4 bases, with 11 bases spanning the gap. In germline, CDR1 is MGHDK, CDR2 SYGVNS. CDR3 nucleotide sequence: TGTGCCAGCAGTGAACGGGGGTCCCTCACTGAAGCTTTCTTT. Protein: CASSERGSLTEAFF.

This clonotype was seen many times. This rearrangement joins TRBV4-3 to TRBJ2-2; TRBD2 matches 11 bases. The CDR3 extends over 15 amino acids. Germline values: CDR1 LGHNA, CDR2 YSLEER. J gave up 8 bases and V 5 bases, and 7 bases lay outside the gene matches. The CDR3: CASSSTSGSGGELFF. CDR3 sequence (DNA): TGCGCCAGCAGCAGCACTAGCGGGAGTGGGGGGGAGCTGTTTTTT.

The chain uses TRBV28 and TRBJ2-7; 10 bases map to TRBD2. This CDR3 spans 15 amino acids. With V trimmed by 8 bases and J by 3 bases, 10 bases remained unmatched. Germline lookup yields CDR1 MDHEN and CDR2 SYDVKM. The CDR3 loop reads CASLTGLAGVYEQYF. The CDR3 DNA reads TGTGCCAGCTTAACAGGGCTAGCGGGAGTCTACGAGCAGTACTTC.